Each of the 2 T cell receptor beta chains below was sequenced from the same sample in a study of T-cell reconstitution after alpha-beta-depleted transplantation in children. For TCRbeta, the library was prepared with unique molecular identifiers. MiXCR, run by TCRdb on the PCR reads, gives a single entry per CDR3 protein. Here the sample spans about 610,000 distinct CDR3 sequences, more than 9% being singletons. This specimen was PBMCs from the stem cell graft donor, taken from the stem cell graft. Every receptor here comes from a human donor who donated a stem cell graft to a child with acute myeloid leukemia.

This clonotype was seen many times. Written as DNA, the CDR3 is TGTGCCAGCAGTCTACAGGGATCGGGAAACACCATATATTTT. Translation gives CASSLQGSGNTIYF. The chain employs TRBV6-5 and TRBJ1-3; D may be TRBD1 (6 bases). V lost 5 bases and J lost 4, with 12 bases in between. The CDR3 extends over 14 amino acids. CDR1 and CDR2 from the germline V gene are MNHEY and SVGAGI.

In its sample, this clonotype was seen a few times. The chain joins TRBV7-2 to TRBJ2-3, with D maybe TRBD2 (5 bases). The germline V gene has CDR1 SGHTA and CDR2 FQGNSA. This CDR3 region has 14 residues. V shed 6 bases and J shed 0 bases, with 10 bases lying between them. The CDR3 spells CASRRTGSTDTQYF. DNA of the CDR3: TGTGCCAGCAGGAGGACGGGAAGCACAGATACGCAGTATTTT.